This T cell receptor beta chain was recovered during a study of graft-versus-host responses after intestinal transplantation. Looking at the study overall: Isolated intestinal, liver-intestinal, or multivisceral transplants were what recipients had. The recipients all started with anti-thymocyte globulin induction and then took tacrolimus and steroids for around three years.

Libraries were prepared by immunoSEQ multiplex PCR; TCRdb keeps only in-frame clonotypes and omits some of them. This table has around 97,000 clones, about nine tenths appearing once. General study findings and limits: Recipient marrow contained GvH clones, some of which appeared first in ileum or blood. In patients with graft-donor T cell macrochimerism, allograft graft-versus-host to host-versus-graft clonal ratios were high.

Comments on this clone: Its antigen is unidentified.

The CDR3 extends over 12 amino acids. V lost 6 bases to trimming and J lost 1 base, with 6 bases between them. Germline assignment: CDR1 WSHSY and CDR2 SAAADI. This sequence originates from a human donor who received an intestinal transplant. The chain carries TRBV10-2 and TRBJ1-1, with D unclear. Here the sequenced sample was unstimulated CD8+ T cells sorted from spleen or lymph node cells, taken before intestinal transplant. CDR3 amino acids: CASRGGNTEAFF. The CDR3 DNA is TGCGCCAGCAGGGGAGGGAACACTGAAGCTTTCTTT.